Listed below are T cell receptor beta chains from one sample, sequenced in a study of T cell responses to AZD1222 COVID-19 vaccine. Some clones are missing from TCRdb's copy, which holds only in-frame ones; the method was immunoSEQ multiplex PCR. The sample carries some 25,000 clones, more than 85% recorded once. Sequenced here: peripheral blood, sampled 28 days after the second AZD1222 dose. Receptors were obtained from an adult who received the AZD1222 COVID-19 vaccine. CDR3s include the opening cysteine and the closing phenylalanine or tryptophan. The order of the fields is V gene, J gene, CDR3 protein.

>TRBV6-1|TRBJ1-5
CASSATRGGPNQPQHF
>TRBV7-8|TRBJ1-1
CASSLLRLNTEAFF
>TRBV7-3|TRBJ1-1
CASIQQPGATEAFF
>TRBV19|TRBJ2-5
CASRDPGTGAETQYF
>TRBV19|TRBJ1-3
CASISGGGGSGNTIYF
>TRBV11-2|TRBJ1-4
CASSLDQGAGEKLFF
>TRBV27|TRBJ2-1
CASRLRGWDRESAGIF
>TRBV12-3/TRBV12-4|TRBJ2-3
CATRREADTQYF
>TRBV7-9|TRBJ2-7
CASSSSHGTRLYEQYF
>TRBV30|TRBJ1-2
CAWSVGTGVNYGYTF
>TRBV5-1|TRBJ2-3
CASLDTSGTDTQYF
>TRBV5-1|TRBJ2-1
CASSLQDRHYNEQFF
>TRBV7-2|TRBJ1-2
CASAPQGGGYDGYTF
>TRBV7-9|TRBJ2-7
CASSLATGSYVEQYF
>TRBV12-3/TRBV12-4|TRBJ2-5
CASSFGPGETQYF
>TRBV6-5|TRBJ1-6
CASTSQGGSPLHF
>TRBV10-3|TRBJ1-1
CAISNGAIEAFF
>TRBV21-1|TRBJ1-5
CASRTVPGQSTSNQPQHF
>TRBV14|TRBJ2-2
CASSPQGQGRSTGELFF
>TRBV14|TRBJ2-4
CASSQRLDRPLAKNIQYF
>TRBV4-2|TRBJ2-7
CASSQRSSYEQYF
>TRBV5-1|TRBJ2-7
CASSFRDSYEQYF
>TRBV27|TRBJ1-2
CASSFSGGYGYTF
>TRBV7-9|TRBJ1-2
CASSPQWDRGHGYGYTF
>TRBV5-5|TRBJ1-2
CASSLGTGAGGGYTF
>TRBV30|TRBJ1-3
CACGVGGNTIYF
>TRBV24-1|TRBJ2-3
CATSDPGLAAGTDTQYF
>TRBV5-1|TRBJ1-2
CASRGDTANYGYTF
>TRBV3-1/TRBV3-2|TRBJ1-1
CASSPVQGAGTEAFF
>TRBV11-2|TRBJ1-1
CASSHNPETTEAFF
>TRBV19|TRBJ2-3
CASSIRGTSTDTQYF